This is a list of T cell receptor beta chains from one sample in a study of memory CD4+ T cells and cytomegalovirus serostatus. Clones were sequenced by immunoSEQ multiplex PCR, and TCRdb holds only the in-frame ones, with some missing. The table includes about 48,000 clones, around 80% detected once. The sample comprised memory CD4+ T cells from blood. Receptors were obtained from an adult in good health and CMV-seronegative. Each CDR3 is given with its conserved first and last residue. A D gene is named only where the DNA matches it firmly. Not all rows give a size; the values are once, few, many and, for expanded clones, a class.

CDR3aa: CASSVIRREMTRTPSSYNSPLHF
CDR3nt: TGTGCCAGCAGCGTAATTCGGCGGGAGATGACACGGACCCCGAGCTCCTATAATTCACCCCTCCACTTT
d_gene: .
v_gene: TRBV9
abundance: .
j_gene: TRBJ1-6

CDR3aa: CASSLGGRGNTEAFF
CDR3nt: TGTGCCAGCAGCTTGGGAGGCCGTGGGAACACTGAAGCTTTCTTT
d_gene: .
v_gene: TRBV5-4
abundance: .
j_gene: TRBJ1-1

CDR3aa: CASRRLAEGGTQYF
CDR3nt: TGTGCCAGCAGGAGACTAGCGGAGGGGGGTACGCAGTATTTT
d_gene: TRBD2
v_gene: TRBV2
abundance: .
j_gene: TRBJ2-3

CDR3aa: CASSFPAAKRDKNTGELFF
CDR3nt: TGTGCCAGCAGCTTTCCTGCGGCGAAACGGGACAAGAACACCGGGGAGCTGTTTTTT
d_gene: .
v_gene: TRBV5-7
abundance: few
j_gene: TRBJ2-2

CDR3aa: CASSKSRGDLKKDRLF
CDR3nt: TGTGCCAGCAGCAAATCAAGGGGGGACCTTAAAAAGGATCGCCTTTTT
d_gene: .
v_gene: TRBV21-1
abundance: few
j_gene: TRBJ2-3

CDR3aa: CASSRTSPLYEQYF
CDR3nt: TGTGCCAGCAGCCGGACAAGCCCCCTCTACGAGCAGTACTTC
d_gene: .
v_gene: TRBV11-2
abundance: .
j_gene: TRBJ2-7

CDR3aa: CASSSGNYNEQFF
CDR3nt: TGTGCCAGTAGTAGCGGGAACTACAATGAGCAGTTCTTC
d_gene: .
v_gene: TRBV19
abundance: .
j_gene: TRBJ2-1

CDR3aa: CASSLVGLKETQYF
CDR3nt: TGCGCCAGCAGCTTGGTCGGGCTGAAAGAGACCCAGTACTTC
d_gene: .
v_gene: TRBV5-1
abundance: once
j_gene: TRBJ2-5

CDR3aa: CASRGGTGLDEQYF
CDR3nt: TGTGCCAGCAGGGGGGGGACAGGGCTCGACGAGCAGTACTTC
d_gene: TRBD1
v_gene: TRBV28
abundance: once
j_gene: TRBJ2-7

CDR3aa: CAWSAKRGGYNEQFF
CDR3nt: TGTGCCTGGAGCGCGAAGCGCGGAGGATACAATGAGCAGTTCTTC
d_gene: .
v_gene: TRBV30
abundance: .
j_gene: TRBJ2-1

CDR3aa: CASSSRTGGMNTEAFF
CDR3nt: TGTGCCAGCAGTTCACGGACAGGGGGGATGAACACTGAAGCTTTCTTT
d_gene: TRBD1
v_gene: TRBV28
abundance: .
j_gene: TRBJ1-1

CDR3aa: CAWRGNYEQYF
CDR3nt: TGTGCCTGGAGGGGGAACTACGAGCAGTACTTC
d_gene: .
v_gene: TRBV30
abundance: .
j_gene: TRBJ2-7

CDR3aa: CASSVGGGNTIYF
CDR3nt: TGTGCCAGCAGCGTCGGAGGTGGAAACACCATATATTTT
d_gene: .
v_gene: TRBV9
abundance: .
j_gene: TRBJ1-3

CDR3aa: CSSGVLNGWTF
CDR3nt: TGCAGTAGCGGGGTCTTGAATGGATGGACCTTC
d_gene: .
v_gene: TRBV20-1
abundance: .
j_gene: TRBJ1-2

CDR3aa: CASSSMGLVEETQYF
CDR3nt: TGTGCCAGCAGCTCTATGGGACTAGTAGAAGAGACCCAGTACTTC
d_gene: TRBD2
v_gene: TRBV11-2
abundance: .
j_gene: TRBJ2-5

CDR3aa: CASSEWRTGRDEQFF
CDR3nt: TGTGCCAGCAGTGAATGGAGGACAGGGCGTGATGAGCAGTTCTTC
d_gene: TRBD1
v_gene: TRBV25-1
abundance: .
j_gene: TRBJ2-1

CDR3aa: CASSLTTDTQYF
CDR3nt: TGCGCCAGCAGCCTCACCACAGATACGCAGTATTTT
d_gene: .
v_gene: TRBV5-1
abundance: .
j_gene: TRBJ2-3

CDR3aa: CASSPTGWGTEAFF
CDR3nt: TGTGCCAGTAGTCCAACAGGGTGGGGCACTGAAGCTTTCTTT
d_gene: .
v_gene: TRBV19
abundance: .
j_gene: TRBJ1-1

CDR3aa: CASSRTSSRETQYF
CDR3nt: TGTGCCAGCAGCCGAACTAGCAGCAGAGAGACCCAGTACTTC
d_gene: .
v_gene: TRBV14
abundance: .
j_gene: TRBJ2-5

CDR3aa: CASSLAFLGEAFF
CDR3nt: TGTGCCAGCAGCTTGGCATTCCTGGGTGAAGCTTTCTTT
d_gene: .
v_gene: TRBV5-5
abundance: .
j_gene: TRBJ1-1

CDR3aa: CASSVGGYGQYF
CDR3nt: TGTGCCAGCAGTGTCGGAGGTTACGGGCAGTACTTC
d_gene: .
v_gene: TRBV2
abundance: few
j_gene: TRBJ2-7

CDR3aa: CASSNPADSYEQYF
CDR3nt: TGTGCCAGCAGTAACCCCGCGGACTCCTACGAGCAGTACTTC
d_gene: .
v_gene: TRBV6-6
abundance: .
j_gene: TRBJ2-7

CDR3aa: CSARAYNEQFF
CDR3nt: TGCAGTGCTAGAGCCTACAATGAGCAGTTCTTC
d_gene: .
v_gene: TRBV20-1
abundance: .
j_gene: TRBJ2-1

CDR3aa: CASSVRQGRRNYGYTF
CDR3nt: TGTGCCAGCAGTGTCCGACAGGGGCGCCGTAACTATGGCTACACCTTC
d_gene: TRBD1
v_gene: TRBV28
abundance: few
j_gene: TRBJ1-2

CDR3aa: CASSPWGELYSNQPQHF
CDR3nt: TGTGCCAGCAGCCCTTGGGGTGAACTTTATAGCAATCAGCCCCAGCATTTT
d_gene: .
v_gene: TRBV2
abundance: .
j_gene: TRBJ1-5

CDR3aa: CASSLTGVSYNEQFF
CDR3nt: TGTGCCAGCAGCTTAACAGGGGTCTCCTACAATGAGCAGTTCTTC
d_gene: TRBD1
v_gene: TRBV7-9
abundance: once
j_gene: TRBJ2-1

CDR3aa: CASSGTQTNTEAFF
CDR3nt: TGTGCCAGCAGCGGTACACAGACGAACACTGAAGCTTTCTTT
d_gene: .
v_gene: TRBV6-5
abundance: .
j_gene: TRBJ1-1

CDR3aa: CASNNRAGQPQHF
CDR3nt: TGTGCCAGCAATAACAGGGCCGGTCAGCCCCAGCATTTT
d_gene: .
v_gene: TRBV2
abundance: .
j_gene: TRBJ1-5

CDR3aa: CASSLGGGQNYGYTF
CDR3nt: TGTGCCAGCAGCCTAGGGGGAGGACAGAACTATGGCTACACCTTC
d_gene: .
v_gene: TRBV7-9
abundance: .
j_gene: TRBJ1-2

CDR3aa: CASSLGDGQSGTQYF
CDR3nt: TGCGCCAGCAGCCTCGGGGACGGCCAGTCGGGGACCCAGTACTTC
d_gene: .
v_gene: TRBV5-1
abundance: .
j_gene: TRBJ2-5

CDR3aa: CASSPRTGGSYNSPLHF
CDR3nt: TGTGCCAGTAGTCCGAGGACAGGGGGTAGCTATAATTCACCCCTCCACTTT
d_gene: TRBD1
v_gene: TRBV19
abundance: .
j_gene: TRBJ1-6

CDR3aa: CAWGAGGAGGNPQETQYF
CDR3nt: TGTGCCTGGGGGGCGGGGGGGGCTGGAGGTAACCCCCAAGAGACCCAGTACTTC
d_gene: TRBD2
v_gene: TRBV30
abundance: .
j_gene: TRBJ2-5

CDR3aa: CASSDPGGLQDTQYF
CDR3nt: TGTGCCAGCAGTGATCCTGGGGGGCTCCAGGATACGCAGTATTTT
d_gene: .
v_gene: TRBV6-1
abundance: .
j_gene: TRBJ2-3

CDR3aa: CSVYTTGGTNTEAFF
CDR3nt: TGCAGCGTTTATACGACAGGGGGCACGAACACTGAAGCTTTCTTT
d_gene: TRBD1
v_gene: TRBV29-1
abundance: .
j_gene: TRBJ1-1

CDR3aa: CASSRVQGGRDTEAFF
CDR3nt: TGTGCCAGCAGTCGGGTGCAAGGGGGGCGTGACACTGAAGCTTTCTTT
d_gene: .
v_gene: TRBV27
abundance: once
j_gene: TRBJ1-1

CDR3aa: CASSWGLAGATGSNEQYF
CDR3nt: TGTGCCAGCAGCTGGGGACTAGCGGGAGCCACGGGGTCCAACGAGCAGTACTTC
d_gene: TRBD2
v_gene: TRBV7-6
abundance: .
j_gene: TRBJ2-7

CDR3aa: CASSPLLDVRGNEQFF
CDR3nt: TGTGCCAGCAGCCCACTATTAGATGTGAGGGGTAATGAGCAGTTCTTC
d_gene: .
v_gene: TRBV14
abundance: .
j_gene: TRBJ2-1

CDR3aa: CASSWTRLFSSQENTF
CDR3nt: TGTGCCAGCAGTTGGACACGTTTATTTAGTAGCCAAGAGAATACCTTC
d_gene: .
v_gene: TRBV6-5
abundance: once
j_gene: TRBJ1-2

CDR3aa: CSVGTSGTYEQYF
CDR3nt: TGCAGCGTTGGGACTAGCGGGACCTACGAGCAGTACTTC
d_gene: TRBD2
v_gene: TRBV29-1
abundance: .
j_gene: TRBJ2-7

CDR3aa: CASSDNDFTGELFF
CDR3nt: TGTGCCAGCAGCGATAATGATTTCACCGGGGAGCTGTTTTTT
d_gene: .
v_gene: TRBV9
abundance: .
j_gene: TRBJ2-2

CDR3aa: CAISARGLRQETQYF
CDR3nt: TGTGCCATCAGCGCCAGGGGGTTAAGGCAAGAGACCCAGTACTTC
d_gene: TRBD1
v_gene: TRBV10-3
abundance: .
j_gene: TRBJ2-5

CDR3aa: CASNVGGSGYEQYF
CDR3nt: TGTGCCAGCAATGTAGGCGGGAGTGGCTACGAGCAGTACTTC
d_gene: TRBD2
v_gene: TRBV6-1
abundance: .
j_gene: TRBJ2-7

CDR3aa: CASSRGQGAYEQYF
CDR3nt: TGTGCCAGCAGCCGCGGACAGGGAGCCTACGAGCAGTACTTC
d_gene: TRBD1
v_gene: TRBV7-6
abundance: medium-sized
j_gene: TRBJ2-7

CDR3aa: CATRRSTSGTYEQYF
CDR3nt: TGTGCCACCCGCCGATCGACTAGCGGGACCTACGAGCAGTACTTC
d_gene: TRBD2
v_gene: TRBV27
abundance: .
j_gene: TRBJ2-7

CDR3aa: CASSPRDSYTEAFF
CDR3nt: TGTGCCAGCTCACCACGGGACAGCTACACTGAAGCTTTCTTT
d_gene: TRBD1
v_gene: TRBV18
abundance: few
j_gene: TRBJ1-1

CDR3aa: CASSLVVATVSYNEQFF
CDR3nt: TGTGCCAGCAGCTTAGTGGTGGCTACAGTCTCCTACAATGAGCAGTTCTTC
d_gene: .
v_gene: TRBV11-1
abundance: .
j_gene: TRBJ2-1

CDR3aa: CASSFYLAGGSTDTQYF
CDR3nt: TGTGCCAGCAGCTTTTACCTAGCGGGGGGATCAACAGATACGCAGTATTTT
d_gene: TRBD2
v_gene: TRBV7-9
abundance: .
j_gene: TRBJ2-3

CDR3aa: CACRAAGVTYEQYF
CDR3nt: TGTGCCTGCAGAGCAGCGGGAGTAACCTACGAGCAGTACTTC
d_gene: TRBD2
v_gene: TRBV6-1
abundance: .
j_gene: TRBJ2-7

CDR3aa: CASSLIEGYHEAFF
CDR3nt: TGTGCCAGTAGCTTAATAGAGGGGTATCATGAAGCTTTCTTT
d_gene: .
v_gene: TRBV19
abundance: .
j_gene: TRBJ1-1

CDR3aa: CASSLGLARTGELFF
CDR3nt: TGCGCCAGCAGCTTGGGCTTGGCTCGCACCGGGGAGCTGTTTTTT
d_gene: .
v_gene: TRBV5-1
abundance: .
j_gene: TRBJ2-2

CDR3aa: CASSPPPSGGHHEQYF
CDR3nt: TGCGCCAGCAGTCCGCCTCCTAGCGGGGGGCACCACGAGCAGTACTTC
d_gene: TRBD2
v_gene: TRBV23-1
abundance: .
j_gene: TRBJ2-7

CDR3aa: CASSELPEQYF
CDR3nt: TGTGCCAGCAGTGAACTCCCTGAGCAGTACTTC
d_gene: .
v_gene: TRBV6-1
abundance: .
j_gene: TRBJ2-7

CDR3aa: CASSLVTVGDSPLHF
CDR3nt: TGCGCCAGCAGCTTGGTTACGGTCGGGGATTCACCCCTCCACTTT
d_gene: .
v_gene: TRBV5-1
abundance: .
j_gene: TRBJ1-6

CDR3aa: CASSLSVVGASSYEQYF
CDR3nt: TGCGCCAGCAGCTTGTCGGTTGTAGGTGCCAGCTCCTACGAGCAGTACTTC
d_gene: .
v_gene: TRBV5-1
abundance: .
j_gene: TRBJ2-7

CDR3aa: CASSSPETGAYEQYF
CDR3nt: TGTGCCAGCAGCTCCCCCGAGACAGGGGCCTACGAGCAGTACTTC
d_gene: TRBD1
v_gene: TRBV7-9
abundance: .
j_gene: TRBJ2-7

CDR3aa: CASSLAASGGISSEKLFF
CDR3nt: TGTGCCAGCAGCTTGGCGGCGTCAGGGGGCATTTCAAGTGAAAAACTGTTTTTT
d_gene: TRBD1
v_gene: TRBV5-8
abundance: .
j_gene: TRBJ1-4

CDR3aa: CASSFGGISLETQYF
CDR3nt: TGTGCCAGCAGCTTCGGCGGCATCAGTTTGGAGACCCAGTACTTC
d_gene: .
v_gene: TRBV5-4
abundance: .
j_gene: TRBJ2-5

CDR3aa: CASSLELAGGYNEQFF
CDR3nt: TGCGCCAGCAGCTTGGAACTAGCGGGGGGATACAATGAGCAGTTCTTC
d_gene: TRBD2
v_gene: TRBV5-1
abundance: .
j_gene: TRBJ2-1

CDR3aa: CSVNTGQGPYEQYF
CDR3nt: TGCAGCGTTAATACGGGACAGGGGCCCTACGAGCAGTACTTC
d_gene: TRBD1
v_gene: TRBV29-1
abundance: once
j_gene: TRBJ2-7

CDR3aa: CASSSGRAGGIQYF
CDR3nt: TGTGCCAGCAGCTCTGGACGGGCCGGCGGCATTCAGTACTTC
d_gene: .
v_gene: TRBV5-4
abundance: .
j_gene: TRBJ2-4